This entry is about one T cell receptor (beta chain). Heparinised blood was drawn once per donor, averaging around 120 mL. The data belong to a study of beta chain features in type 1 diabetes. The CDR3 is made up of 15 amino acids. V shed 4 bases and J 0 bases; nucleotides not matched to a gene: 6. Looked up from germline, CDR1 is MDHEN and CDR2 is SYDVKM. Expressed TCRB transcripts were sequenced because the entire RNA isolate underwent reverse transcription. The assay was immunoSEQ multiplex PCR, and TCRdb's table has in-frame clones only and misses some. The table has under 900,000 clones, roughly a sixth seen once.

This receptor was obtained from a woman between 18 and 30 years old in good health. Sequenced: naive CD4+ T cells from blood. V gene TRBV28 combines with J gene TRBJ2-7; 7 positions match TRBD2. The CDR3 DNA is TGTGCCAGCAGTTCATCCGGGACTACCTCCTACGAGCAGTACTTC. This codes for CASSSSGTTSYEQYF.